This TCR beta chain is from a study of T cell responses to AZD1222 COVID-19 vaccine. This clone was picked up one time. No antigen is known for it. V trimming: 7 bases; J trimming: 0 bases; junction bases outside the gene matches: 6. Per germline, CDR1 SNHLY and CDR2 FYNNEI. This CDR3 spans 14 amino acids. Notes on the study in general: Clonal diversity was possibly underestimated, and the donors were mostly white British, with more females. Spike-specific TCR breadth and depth were elevated following two AZD1222 doses.

The method was immunoSEQ multiplex PCR; TCRdb's version includes in-frame clones alone and lacks a portion of them. The top ten clones hold 8% to 10% of a sample with 150,000 to 160,000 clones, around 86% of them seen once. The input for sequencing was peripheral blood, taken 28 days after the second AZD1222 dose. The gene calls are TRBV2 and TRBJ2-7; 7 bases line up with TRBD1. The origin of this receptor is an adult who received the AZD1222 COVID-19 vaccine. The CDR3 reads CASTLTGPSYEQYF. In DNA, the CDR3 is TGTGCCAGCACCCTGACAGGGCCCTCCTACGAGCAGTACTTC.